The clone carrying this TCR beta chain came up many times. Its matching antigen is unknown. The data stem from a study of T-cell reconstitution after alpha-beta-depleted transplantation in children. For TCRbeta, the library was prepared with unique molecular identifiers. One entry per CDR3 protein, called by TCRdb with MiXCR from the PCR reads. The table records around 700,000 distinct CDR3 sequences, roughly 14% of them present only once. General study findings and limits: At around two months after transplant, the alpha-beta T cells were reportedly derived from several hundred expanded clones that came from non-depleted graft cells. Most T-cell counts and diversity one year after the transplant came from T cells that were newly produced. Where some patients showed high TCRbeta diversity at day 60, it came from recipient T cells and thymic progenitors that had survived.

The length of the CDR3 is 13 residues. Germline assignment: CDR1 SGHTA and CDR2 FQGNSA. V was clipped by 4 bases and J by 5 bases, with 10 bases between them. The receptor was derived from a girl aged 2 to 9 with congenital amegakaryocytic thrombocytopenia, due to receive a stem cell transplant. The V call is TRBV7-2, the J call TRBJ2-3; D is uncertain. The sample consisted of PBMCs, taken before TCRalphabeta/CD19-depleted stem cell transplant. The CDR3 loop reads CASSWEYRDTQYF. CDR3 sequence (DNA): TGTGCCAGCAGCTGGGAATATAGAGATACGCAGTATTTT.